This paragraph covers one TCR beta chain sequence. The sample belongs to a study of cytomegalovirus exposure and HLA in healthy donors. Germline V gives CDR1 MDHEN, CDR2 SYDVKM. The germline V and J ends were trimmed by 3 bases and 0 bases, with 8 bases remaining between them. The length of the CDR3 is 15 residues. Primers: 60 Vbeta forward and 13 Jbeta reverse. The protocol was immunoSEQ multiplex PCR, while the TCRdb copy is restricted to in-frame clones and leaves out a portion. The sample has over 100,000 clones, 77% seen once; the top ten hold 3.5% to 5%. The chain links TRBV28 to TRBJ2-2; D is possibly TRBD1 (5 bases). Sequencing was performed on PBMCs. This clonotype was sampled from a male donor in good health and CMV-seropositive. Here the CDR3 reads CASSFMTANTGELFF. CDR3 nucleotide sequence: TGTGCCAGCAGTTTCATGACAGCGAACACCGGGGAGCTGTTTTTT.